The present entry profiles one TCR beta chain with its context. Antigen unknown. Some clones are missing from TCRdb's copy, which holds only in-frame ones; the method was immunoSEQ multiplex PCR. The sample holds 150,000 or so clones, around 90% seen once. The sample belongs to a study of T cell responses to AZD1222 COVID-19 vaccine. From germline, CDR1 is SGHDT and CDR2 YYEEEE. With 1 base removed from V and 6 bases from J, the gap between germline ends came to 7 bases. The CDR3 is 12 residues long. Study findings and constraints: A mostly white British donor set with more females was recruited, and clonal diversity was possibly underestimated.

The chain uses TRBV5-6 and TRBJ1-1; no clear D gene. The clonotype was recovered from an adult who received the AZD1222 COVID-19 vaccine. Source: peripheral blood, taken 28 days after the second AZD1222 dose. This CDR3 is CASSLYEAEAFF. CDR3 nucleotide sequence: TGTGCCAGCAGCTTGTATGAGGCTGAAGCTTTCTTT.